This TCR beta chain was captured by sequencing in a study of blood T cell repertoires in COVID-19 (dated by TCRdb to the early 2020s). About the investigation overall: The collaborator samples originated in the United States, Italy and Spain and spanned the acute and convalescent phases of COVID-19. The material from the prospective study consisted of cDNA or gDNA derived from T cells, B-cell-depleted T cells, or PBMCs. Deeply sampled blood TCRbeta repertoires from subjects exposed to, actively infected with, or recovered from COVID-19 were included in the dataset. The repertoires were released in a freely available public database meant as a resource for research on the immune response to SARS-CoV-2. Samples came from the ongoing ImmuneRACE study (first 160 participants) plus 1,254 subjects from 6 global collaborators. A de-identified subject ID, COVID-19 status, age in years and sex were almost always included in the sample metadata. Where available, HLA class I and class II types were taken from metadata supplied by the sample provider and were not determined by assay-based typing. The paper's findings and limits, for the study overall: The quantity of clinical and demographic metadata differed by source and by participant and was supplied without curation.

Worth noting for this clone: Its antigen remains unidentified. One base away there is no much larger clone; base qualities are not given.

Collaborating institutions collected whole blood in K2EDTA tubes following their own protocols. For TCRbeta analysis, collaborators shipped samples as frozen whole blood, isolated PBMCs, or DNA extracted from either of those sample types. The immunoSEQ Assay, a bias-controlled multiplex PCR, was used to amplify TCRbeta CDR3 regions from genomic DNA. Concerning the study's data processing: Nucleated cell counts per sample were estimated from amplification of reference gene primers within the assay. Sequence reads were collapsed and filtered to measure the absolute abundance of every unique TCRbeta CDR3 rearrangement. For each sample, productive Simpson clonality was calculated as the square root of Simpson's diversity index across productive rearrangements. TCRdb's version of the immuneACCESS table is confined to in-frame rearrangements and falls short of the full clone set. An unresolved V gene accounts for under half of the shortfall where checked; the remainder is of unknown origin. The V and J calls and clone size were taken over from that table, and D and trimming were inferred from the DNA. Present in this sample are about 190,000 clones, more than 85% of which were seen just once. 2.5% to 3.5% of the sample is held by the ten biggest clonotypes.

This TCR was recovered from a man in his forties or fifties with active or convalescent COVID-19. Source material: peripheral blood.

The base sequence is TGTGCCAGCAGCCAAGGGACTAGCGGACTCCAAGAGACCCAGTACTTC. It translates to CASSQGTSGLQETQYF. The receptor chain draws on TRBV7-6 and TRBJ2-5; 11 central bases correspond to TRBD2. CDR1 SGHVS and CDR2 FNYEAQ are derived from the germline V gene. Ends trimmed: V by 5 bases, J by 1 base; bases unmatched to a gene: 6. The CDR3 holds 16 amino acids from the cysteine to the phenylalanine. This entry keeps only the CDR3 DNA: 48 bases, framed from base 1.